This T cell receptor beta chain is from a study of T cells in Graves' hyperthyroidism and ophthalmopathy. Regions amplified from RNA transcripts were the TCR beta CDR3 regions. Initially, a first-round RT-PCR of the TCR CDR3 employed the HTBI primer set. TCRdb passed the multiplex PCR reads through MiXCR, listing each CDR3 protein once. The table has roughly 300,000 distinct CDR3 sequences, 20% to 25% seen once. The length of the CDR3 is 13 residues. With 2 bases removed from V and 0 bases from J, the gap between germline ends came to 7 bases. Germline V gives CDR1 GTSNPN, CDR2 SVGIG (reference sequence).

The sample was blood. The receptor was derived from a man aged 35 to 55 with Graves' hyperthyroidism that later progressed to Graves' ophthalmopathy. This chain joins TRBV30 and TRBJ1-1; no reliable D call. Here the CDR3 reads CAWSSRLNTEAFF. The CDR3 nucleotides read TGTGCCTGGAGTAGTCGTTTGAACACTGAAGCTTTCTTT.